This is a list of T cell receptor beta chains from one sample in a study of blood T cells in healthy people across ages. TCRdb independently ran MiXCR on the 5' RACE reads; one entry per CDR3 protein. The table includes roughly 700,000 distinct CDR3 sequences, approximately 29% detected once. What was sequenced was blood. The receptors were sampled from a woman older than 75 in good health. Both conserved end residues are part of each CDR3. A D gene is named only where the DNA matches it firmly. Clone size is stated in some rows and not others, as once, few, many or a class when expanded.

TRBV12-3/TRBV12-4,TRBJ1-1,-,-,CASSGNPTEAFF,TGTGCCAGCAGTGGCAACCCAACTGAAGCTTTCTTT
TRBV28,TRBJ1-2,-,many,CASSPDRSGGYTF,TGTGCCAGCAGCCCGGACAGATCGGGTGGCTACACCTTC
TRBV12-3/TRBV12-4,TRBJ2-5,-,many,CASSFQGEGPETQYF,TGTGCCAGCAGTTTTCAGGGCGAGGGCCCAGAGACCCAGTACTTC
TRBV18,TRBJ1-1,-,-,CASSPGGKGEAFF,TGTGCCAGCTCACCAGGAGGGAAGGGTGAAGCTTTCTTT
TRBV28,TRBJ2-4,-,-,CASSPRPRTDLNIQYF,TGTGCCAGCAGCCCCCGCCCAAGGACGGATTTAAACATTCAGTACTTC
TRBV9,TRBJ1-1,TRBD1,few,CASSQIQGATEAFF,TGTGCCAGCAGCCAAATACAGGGGGCGACTGAAGCTTTCTTT
TRBV5-1,TRBJ1-1,-,many,CASSSQTRQGTEAFF,TGCGCCAGCAGCTCCCAAACCCGGCAGGGAACTGAAGCTTTCTTT
TRBV24-1,TRBJ2-2,TRBD1,once,CATSDPTGGSHGELFF,TGTGCCACCAGTGATCCGACAGGGGGGAGTCACGGGGAGCTGTTTTTT
TRBV7-6,TRBJ1-2,-,many,CASSLDRSSGYTF,TGTGCCAGCAGCTTAGACCGCTCATCTGGCTACACCTTC
TRBV30,TRBJ2-3,TRBD1,few,CAWGTGLRRTDTQYF,TGTGCCTGGGGGACAGGGTTGAGACGCACAGATACGCAGTATTTT
TRBV4-1,TRBJ2-4,-,-,CASSKGNALNIQYF,TGCGCCAGCTCCAAGGGGAATGCCCTAAACATTCAGTACTTC
TRBV11-2,TRBJ2-5,TRBD1,many,CASSPDRAYQETQYF,TGTGCCAGCAGCCCCGACAGGGCATACCAAGAGACCCAGTACTTC
TRBV27,TRBJ1-2,-,many,CASSFREAYGYTF,TGTGCCAGCAGTTTCCGAGAGGCTTATGGCTACACCTTC
TRBV7-9,TRBJ1-1,-,few,CASSRPGARNTEAFF,TGTGCCAGCAGCCGCCCAGGGGCGCGGAACACTGAAGCTTTCTTT
TRBV3-1,TRBJ1-2,-,many,CASSRVSPGSYGYTF,TGTGCCAGCAGCCGAGTGAGTCCGGGTAGCTATGGCTACACCTTC
TRBV7-8,TRBJ2-1,-,-,CASSLAAYEQFF,TGTGCCAGCAGCTTAGCAGCCTACGAGCAGTTCTTC
TRBV5-4,TRBJ1-2,TRBD1,many,CASSSATGGVYGYTF,TGTGCCAGCAGCTCGGCGACAGGGGGCGTCTATGGCTACACCTTC
TRBV3-1,TRBJ2-1,TRBD2,many,CASSQDLVAGGNEQFF,TGTGCCAGCAGCCAAGATCTGGTAGCGGGGGGCAATGAGCAGTTCTTC
TRBV6-2/TRBV6-3,TRBJ1-2,-,once,CASSLDFLGNYGYTF,TGTGCCAGCAGTTTAGACTTTTTGGGAAACTATGGCTACACCTTC
TRBV7-2,TRBJ2-5,TRBD1,-,CASSVKGGEVTQYF,TGTGCCAGCAGCGTGAAAGGGGGCGAGGTGACCCAGTACTTC
TRBV5-1,TRBJ1-4,-,-,CASSLEGQLGVKLFF,TGCGCCAGCAGCTTGGAAGGGCAACTAGGTGTAAAACTGTTTTTT
TRBV9,TRBJ2-5,TRBD1,many,CASSEDRGLKQYF,TGTGCCAGCAGCGAGGACAGGGGGCTCAAGCAGTACTTC
TRBV9,TRBJ1-1,-,few,CASSPAGDGYTEAFF,TGTGCCAGCAGCCCCGCAGGGGACGGTTACACTGAAGCTTTCTTT
TRBV4-3,TRBJ1-5,-,many,CASSQESSGTSNQPQHF,TGCGCCAGCAGCCAAGAAAGCTCGGGGACTAGCAATCAGCCCCAGCATTTT
TRBV20-1,TRBJ2-5,TRBD2,once,CSAEIINREKAGGSWDEQYF,TGCAGTGCTGAGATTATAAACAGGGAAAAAGCGGGAGGGTCTTGGGATGAGCAGTACTTC
TRBV12-3/TRBV12-4,TRBJ2-7,-,many,CASSLLRANYEQYF,TGTGCCAGCAGTTTATTAAGGGCAAATTACGAGCAGTACTTC
TRBV14,TRBJ2-4,-,many,CASSQRVVTGKNIQYF,TGTGCCAGCAGCCAGAGGGTGGTGACAGGCAAAAACATTCAGTACTTC
TRBV6-1,TRBJ2-3,TRBD2,many,CASSAVAGGRTDTQYF,TGTGCCAGCAGTGCCGTAGCGGGGGGGCGTACAGATACGCAGTATTTT
TRBV3-1,TRBJ2-5,-,-,CASTSGDYQETQYF,TGTGCCAGTACCTCAGGAGACTACCAAGAGACCCAGTACTTC
TRBV20-1,TRBJ2-7,-,-,CSARGLRNYEQYF,TGCAGTGCTAGGGGACTCCGTAACTACGAGCAGTACTTC
TRBV4-2,TRBJ2-3,TRBD1,many,CASSGRDRGLEDTQYF,TGTGCCAGCAGTGGGAGGGACAGGGGGCTCGAGGATACGCAGTATTTT
TRBV3-1,TRBJ1-3,-,-,CASSQDFGNTIYF,TGTGCCAGCAGCCAAGATTTTGGAAACACCATATATTTT
TRBV7-9,TRBJ2-1,-,-,CASSFPDTYNEQFF,TGTGCCAGCAGCTTCCCCGACACCTACAATGAGCAGTTCTTC
TRBV20-1,TRBJ2-1,TRBD1,many,CSARDFDRVAEQFF,TGCAGTGCTAGAGATTTCGACAGGGTGGCTGAGCAGTTCTTC
TRBV5-1,TRBJ2-4,-,many,CASSLAGAIAKNIQYF,TGCGCCAGCAGCTTGGCTGGGGCCATAGCCAAAAACATTCAGTACTTC
TRBV27,TRBJ2-7,TRBD1,few,CASSPFSTGHGYEQYF,TGTGCCAGCAGTCCCTTCTCGACAGGGCACGGCTACGAGCAGTACTTC
TRBV18,TRBJ1-5,TRBD1,few,CASSQQGNNQPQHF,TGTGCCAGCTCGCAACAGGGGAACAATCAGCCCCAGCATTTT
TRBV4-2,TRBJ1-2,-,-,CASSQDHGGRYGHTF,TGTGCCAGCAGCCAAGATCACGGAGGGCGGTATGGCCACACCTTC
TRBV29-1,TRBJ2-1,TRBD1,few,CSVVTGVDYNEQFF,TGCAGCGTTGTTACAGGGGTGGACTACAATGAGCAGTTCTTC
TRBV5-5,TRBJ2-7,-,few,CASKGDLAAYEQYF,TGTGCCAGCAAGGGGGATCTAGCGGCCTACGAGCAGTACTTC
TRBV6-5,TRBJ1-6,-,-,CASSPSRQGSSPLHF,TGTGCCAGCAGTCCTAGTAGGCAGGGATCCTCACCCCTCCACTTT
TRBV7-2,TRBJ1-2,-,-,CASSQPRLRNYGYTF,TGTGCCAGCAGCCAACCAAGGCTGAGGAACTATGGCTACACCTTC
TRBV24-1,TRBJ2-3,-,-,CATSDFAADATDTQYF,TGTGCCACCAGTGATTTCGCGGCAGACGCCACAGATACGCAGTATTTT
TRBV7-9,TRBJ2-7,TRBD1,many,CASSFPQGASYEQYF,TGTGCCAGCAGCTTCCCACAGGGGGCCTCCTACGAGCAGTACTTC
TRBV6-5,TRBJ2-6,-,few,CASSYPNSGMVSGANVLTF,TGTGCCAGCAGTTACCCAAATTCAGGGATGGTCTCTGGGGCCAACGTCCTGACTTTC
TRBV14,TRBJ2-7,-,many,CASSQFYEQYF,TGTGCCAGCAGCCAATTCTACGAGCAGTACTTC
TRBV20-1,TRBJ2-7,TRBD2,once,CSARGSERGVYEQYF,TGCAGTGCTAGGGGTTCGGAGCGGGGGGTCTACGAGCAGTACTTC
TRBV30,TRBJ1-6,-,many,CAWTGGASSSPLHF,TGTGCCTGGACCGGGGGGGCCTCGTCTTCACCCCTCCACTTT
TRBV25-1,TRBJ2-5,TRBD2,few,CASSSGLSGGRPETQYF,TGTGCCAGCAGTTCCGGACTAAGCGGGGGGCGTCCTGAGACCCAGTACTTC
TRBV9,TRBJ1-6,TRBD1,few,CASSGGQALNSPLHF,TGTGCCAGCAGCGGGGGACAGGCCCTTAATTCACCCCTCCACTTT
TRBV9,TRBJ1-5,-,many,CASSPLGRNQPQHF,TGTGCCAGCAGCCCACTGGGGAGAAATCAGCCCCAGCATTTT
TRBV20-1,TRBJ2-3,TRBD2,-,CSARILLLAPSTDTQYF,TGCAGTGCTCGAATCCTCCTACTAGCGCCCAGCACAGATACGCAGTATTTT
TRBV3-1,TRBJ1-2,TRBD1,many,CASSQDPRDRGHGYTF,TGTGCCAGCAGCCAAGATCCCCGCGACAGGGGCCATGGCTACACCTTC